This T cell receptor beta chain was found in a study of brain T cells in children with intractable seizures. Assay used: immunoSEQ multiplex PCR; TCRdb lists only in-frame clones, some missing. This table holds 80,000 or so clones, approximately 89% found once. The V end lost 4 bases, the J end lost 8 bases, and 22 bases lay between the germline ends. The germline gives CDR1 SGHTS, CDR2 YDEGEE. There are 16 residues in the CDR3. Specimen: peripheral blood, collected at surgery. The rearrangement joins TRBV5-8 to TRBJ2-1, with D tentatively TRBD2 (6 bases). The sequence was collected from a girl aged 2-10 years with Rasmussen encephalitis and intractable seizures. CDR3 protein: CASSPGWIGPGDEQFF. The CDR3 bases are TGTGCCAGCAGCCCTGGGTGGATCGGACCGGGGGATGAGCAGTTCTTC.